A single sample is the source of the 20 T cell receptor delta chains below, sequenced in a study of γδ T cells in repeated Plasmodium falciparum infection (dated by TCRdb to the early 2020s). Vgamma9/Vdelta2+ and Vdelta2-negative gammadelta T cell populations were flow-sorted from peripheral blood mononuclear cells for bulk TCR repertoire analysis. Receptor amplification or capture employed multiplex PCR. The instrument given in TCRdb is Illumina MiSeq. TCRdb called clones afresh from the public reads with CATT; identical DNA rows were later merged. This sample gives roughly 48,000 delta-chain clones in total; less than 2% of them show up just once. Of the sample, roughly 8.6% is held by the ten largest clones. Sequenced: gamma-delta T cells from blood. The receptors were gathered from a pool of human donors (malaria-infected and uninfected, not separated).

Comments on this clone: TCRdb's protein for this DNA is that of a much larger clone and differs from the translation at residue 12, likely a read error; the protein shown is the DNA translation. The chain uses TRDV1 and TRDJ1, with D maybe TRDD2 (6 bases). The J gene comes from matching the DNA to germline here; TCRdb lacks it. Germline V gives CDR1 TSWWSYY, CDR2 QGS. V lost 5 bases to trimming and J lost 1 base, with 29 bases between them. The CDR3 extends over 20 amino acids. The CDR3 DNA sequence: TGTGCTCTTGGGTGTCCTTCCCTCGGACTTACTGAGGGATGCACCGATAAACTCATCTTT. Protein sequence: CALGCPSLGLTEGCTDKLIF.

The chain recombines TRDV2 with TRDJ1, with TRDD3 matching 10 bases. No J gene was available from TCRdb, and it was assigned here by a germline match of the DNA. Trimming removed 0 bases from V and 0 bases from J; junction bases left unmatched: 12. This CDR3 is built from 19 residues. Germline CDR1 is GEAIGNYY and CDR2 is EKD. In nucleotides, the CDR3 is TGTGCCTGTGACACCGTTATCCAACTGGGGGATTCTTACACCGATAAACTCATCTTT. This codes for CACDTVIQLGDSYTDKLIF.

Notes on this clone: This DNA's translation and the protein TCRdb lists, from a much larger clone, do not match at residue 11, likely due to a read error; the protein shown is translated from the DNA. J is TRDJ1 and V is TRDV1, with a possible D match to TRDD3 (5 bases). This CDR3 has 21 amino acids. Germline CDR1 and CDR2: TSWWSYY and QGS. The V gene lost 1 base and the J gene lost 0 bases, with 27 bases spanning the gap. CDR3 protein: CALGEPVPHWWIMRNTDKLIF. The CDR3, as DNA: TGTGCTCTTGGGGAACCTGTGCCCCACTGGTGGATAATGCGCAACACCGATAAACTCATCTTT.

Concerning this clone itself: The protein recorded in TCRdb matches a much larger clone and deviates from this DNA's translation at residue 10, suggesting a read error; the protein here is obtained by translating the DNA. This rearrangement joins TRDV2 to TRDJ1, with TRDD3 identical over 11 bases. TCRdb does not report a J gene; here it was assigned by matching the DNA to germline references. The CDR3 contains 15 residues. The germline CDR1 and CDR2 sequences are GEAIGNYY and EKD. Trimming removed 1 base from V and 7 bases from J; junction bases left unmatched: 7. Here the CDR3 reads CACDTLGDNMGKLIF. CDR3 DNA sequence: TGTGCCTGTGACACACTGGGGGATAATATGGGTAAACTCATCTTT.

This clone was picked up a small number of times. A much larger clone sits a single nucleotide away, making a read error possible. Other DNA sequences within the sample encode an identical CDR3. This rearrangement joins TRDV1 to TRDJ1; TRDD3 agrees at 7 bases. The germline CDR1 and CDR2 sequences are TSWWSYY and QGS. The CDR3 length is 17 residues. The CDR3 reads CALGELAALPPGDKLIF. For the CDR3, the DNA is TGTGCCCTTGGGGAACTAGCCGCTCTACCTCCCGGGGATAAACTAATCTTT.

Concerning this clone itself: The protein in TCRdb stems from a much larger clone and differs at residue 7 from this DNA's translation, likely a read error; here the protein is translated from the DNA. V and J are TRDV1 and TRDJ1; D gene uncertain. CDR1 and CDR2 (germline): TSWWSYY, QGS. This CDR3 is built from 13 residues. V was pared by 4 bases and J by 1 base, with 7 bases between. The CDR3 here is CALGALITDKLIF. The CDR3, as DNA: TGTGCTCTTGGGGCCCTAATCACCGATAAACTCATCTTT.

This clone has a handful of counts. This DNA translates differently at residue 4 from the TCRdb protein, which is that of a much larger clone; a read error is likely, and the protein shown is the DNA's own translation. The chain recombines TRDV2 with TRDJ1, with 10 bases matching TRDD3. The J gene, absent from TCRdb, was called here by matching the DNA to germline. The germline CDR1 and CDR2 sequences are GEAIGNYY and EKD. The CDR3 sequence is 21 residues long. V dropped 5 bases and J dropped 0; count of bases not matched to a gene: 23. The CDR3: CACARLPEHKGDTGYTDKLIF. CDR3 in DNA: TGTGCCTGTGCGAGGTTACCGGAACACAAGGGGGATACGGGGTACACCGATAAACTCATCTTT.

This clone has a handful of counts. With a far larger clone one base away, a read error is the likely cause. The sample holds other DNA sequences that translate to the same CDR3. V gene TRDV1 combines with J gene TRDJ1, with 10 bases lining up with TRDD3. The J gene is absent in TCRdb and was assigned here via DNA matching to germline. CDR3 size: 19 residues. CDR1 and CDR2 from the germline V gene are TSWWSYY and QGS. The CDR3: CALGLSTGGFVGHTDKLIF. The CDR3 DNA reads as TGCGCTCTTGGCCTCAGTACTGGGGGATTTGTCGGTCACACCGATAAACTCATCTTT.

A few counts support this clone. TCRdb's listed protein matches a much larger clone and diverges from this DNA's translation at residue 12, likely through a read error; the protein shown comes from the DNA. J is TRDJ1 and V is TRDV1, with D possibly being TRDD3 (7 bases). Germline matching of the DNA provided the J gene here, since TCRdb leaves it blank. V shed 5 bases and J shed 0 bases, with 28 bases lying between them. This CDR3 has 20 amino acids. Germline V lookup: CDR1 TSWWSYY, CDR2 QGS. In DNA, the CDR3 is TGTGCTCTTGGGTGGCCTTCCCGGGCCCTGGGGGGTTGTAACACCGATAAACTCATCTTT. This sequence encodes CALGWPSRALGGCNTDKLIF.

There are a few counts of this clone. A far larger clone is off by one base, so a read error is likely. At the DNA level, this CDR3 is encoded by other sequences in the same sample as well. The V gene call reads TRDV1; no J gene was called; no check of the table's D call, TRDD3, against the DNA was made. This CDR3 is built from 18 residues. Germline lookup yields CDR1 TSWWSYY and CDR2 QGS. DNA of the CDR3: TGTGCTCTTGGGGAACGGTTCAAGGGGGATACTGTCGTCGATAAACTCATCTTC. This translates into CALGERFKGDTVVDKLIF.

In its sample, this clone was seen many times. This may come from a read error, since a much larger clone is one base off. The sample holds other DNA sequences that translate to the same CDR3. This chain's CDR3 is CALGERYPTGGWGIPPYTDKLIF. In DNA, the CDR3 is TGTGCCCTTGGGGAACGGTATCCTACAGGAGGGTGGGGGATACCCCCCTACACCGATAAACTCATCTTT. The chain carries TRDV1 and TRDJ1; 10 bases agree with TRDD3. Germline V gene data show CDR1 as TSWWSYY and CDR2 as QGS. CDR3 length: 23 residues.

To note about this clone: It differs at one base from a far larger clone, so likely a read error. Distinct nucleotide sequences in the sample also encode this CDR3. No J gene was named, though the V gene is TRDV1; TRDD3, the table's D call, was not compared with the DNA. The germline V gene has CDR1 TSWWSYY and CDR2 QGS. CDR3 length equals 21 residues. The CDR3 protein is CALGELGEYAGGYAYTDKLIF. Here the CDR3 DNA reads TGTGCTCTTGGGGAACTTGGGGAGTACGCTGGGGGATACGCGTACACCGATAAACTCATTTTT.

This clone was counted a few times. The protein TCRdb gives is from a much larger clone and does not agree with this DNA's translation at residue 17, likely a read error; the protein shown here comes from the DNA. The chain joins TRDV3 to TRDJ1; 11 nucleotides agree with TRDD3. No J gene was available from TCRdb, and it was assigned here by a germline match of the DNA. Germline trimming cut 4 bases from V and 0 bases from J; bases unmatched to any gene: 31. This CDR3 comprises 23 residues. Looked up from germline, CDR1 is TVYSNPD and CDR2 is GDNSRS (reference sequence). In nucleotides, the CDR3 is TGTGCCTCTACTGAAGGCCTTCCTACACGGTGGGGGATACGCTTTCAGGACACCGATAAACTCATCTTT. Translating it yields CASTEGLPTRWGIRFQDTDKLIF.

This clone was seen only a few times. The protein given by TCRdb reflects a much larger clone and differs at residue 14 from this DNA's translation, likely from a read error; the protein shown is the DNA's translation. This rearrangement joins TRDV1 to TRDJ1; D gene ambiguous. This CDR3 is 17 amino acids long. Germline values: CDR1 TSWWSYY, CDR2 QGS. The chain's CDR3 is CALAGPPVPLPTDRLIF. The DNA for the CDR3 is TGCGCTCTTGCTGGTCCTCCGGTCCCTTTGCCCACCGATAGACTCATCTTT.

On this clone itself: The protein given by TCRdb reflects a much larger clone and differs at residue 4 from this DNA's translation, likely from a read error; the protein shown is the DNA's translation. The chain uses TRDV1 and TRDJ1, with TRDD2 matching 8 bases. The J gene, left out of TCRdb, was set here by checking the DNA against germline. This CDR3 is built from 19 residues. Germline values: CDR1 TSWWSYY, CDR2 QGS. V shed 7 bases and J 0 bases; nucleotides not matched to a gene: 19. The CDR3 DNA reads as TGTGCTCTTGAGATAGACTTCCTACTCCGACTTACTAACACCGATAAACTCATCTTT. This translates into CALEIDFLLRLTNTDKLIF.

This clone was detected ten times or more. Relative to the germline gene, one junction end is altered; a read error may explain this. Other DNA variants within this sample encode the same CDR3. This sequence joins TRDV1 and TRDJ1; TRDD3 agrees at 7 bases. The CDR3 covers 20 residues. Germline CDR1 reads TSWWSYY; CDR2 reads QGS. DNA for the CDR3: TGTGCTCTTGGGGCAATACCGGGGGATTTAAAAGGGCGTAAGACCGATAAACTAATCTTT. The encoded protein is CALGAIPGDLKGRKTDKLIF.

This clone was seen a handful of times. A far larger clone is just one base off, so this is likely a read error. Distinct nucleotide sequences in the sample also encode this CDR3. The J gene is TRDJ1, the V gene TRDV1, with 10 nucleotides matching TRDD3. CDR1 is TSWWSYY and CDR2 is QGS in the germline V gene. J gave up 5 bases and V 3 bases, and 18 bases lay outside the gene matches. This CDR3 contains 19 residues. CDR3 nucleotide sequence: TGTGCTCTTGGGGATCCCGAATCCCCTTACTGGGGGATGTTTGATAAACTCATCTTT. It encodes CALGDPESPYWGMFDKLIF.

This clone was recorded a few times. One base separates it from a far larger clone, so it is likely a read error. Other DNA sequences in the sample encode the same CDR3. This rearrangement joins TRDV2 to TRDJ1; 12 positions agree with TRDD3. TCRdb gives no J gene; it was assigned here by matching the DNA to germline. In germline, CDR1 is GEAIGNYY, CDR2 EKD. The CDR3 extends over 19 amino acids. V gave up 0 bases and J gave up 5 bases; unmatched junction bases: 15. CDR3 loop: CACDTLQLGDTRGTDKLIF. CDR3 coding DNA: TGTGCCTGTGACACCCTCCAACTGGGGGATACCCGTGGAACTGATAAACTCATCTTT.

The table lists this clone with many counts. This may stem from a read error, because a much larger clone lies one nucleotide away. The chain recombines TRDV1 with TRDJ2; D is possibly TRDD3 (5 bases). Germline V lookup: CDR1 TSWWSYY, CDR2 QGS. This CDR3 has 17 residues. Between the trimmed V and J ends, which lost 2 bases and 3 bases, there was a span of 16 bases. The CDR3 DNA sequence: TGTGCTCTTGGGGAAGTAGCACTGGATCCAGTGACAGCACAACTCTTCTTT. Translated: CALGEVALDPVTAQLFF.

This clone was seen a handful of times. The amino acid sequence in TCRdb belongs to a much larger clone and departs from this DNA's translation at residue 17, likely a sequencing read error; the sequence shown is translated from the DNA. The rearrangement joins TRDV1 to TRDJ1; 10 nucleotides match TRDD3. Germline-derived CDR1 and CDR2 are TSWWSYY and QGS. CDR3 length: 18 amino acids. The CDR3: CALGSILPLWGITKQLTF. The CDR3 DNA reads TGTGCTCTTGGTTCTATCTTACCTCTCTGGGGGATAACGAAGCAACTCACCTTT.